This TCR beta chain was recorded in a study of blood T cell repertoires in COVID-19. V lost 6 bases to trimming and J lost 6 bases; unmatched junction nucleotides: 2. The CDR3 has 12 amino acids. Profiled with immunoSEQ multiplex PCR; TCRdb holds only in-frame clones, not every one. The table includes 120,000 or so clones, approximately 82% detected once. The origin of this receptor is a man at least 80 years old with active or convalescent COVID-19. The chain employs TRBV12-3 or TRBV12-4 and TRBJ2-4, with 7 bases that match TRBD1. The specimen sequenced was peripheral blood. The CDR3 region has the DNA TGTGCCAGCAGCCGGGACAGAAACATTCAGTACTTC. Its translation: CASSRDRNIQYF.